The rows below give T cell receptor beta chains drawn from one sample of a study of early T cells in non-severe SARS-CoV-2 infection. A single record per CDR3 protein comes from TCRdb applying MiXCR to the 5' RACE reads. The profile shows approximately 70,000 distinct CDR3 sequences, over 8% of them singletons. Sequences were derived from whole blood, sampled at baseline. Receptors originate from an adult who was a healthcare worker with PCR-confirmed SARS-CoV-2 infection or an uninfected control (not recorded which). The CDR3 runs from the conserved cysteine through the conserved F or W. The D gene is left open where the match is weak. Where a row states a size, it is once, few, many or the class of an expanded clone; other rows omit it.

D gene	J gene	clone size	V gene	CDR3 length	CDR3 DNA	CDR3 protein
NA	TRBJ2-7	NA	TRBV28	11	TGTGCCAGCAATTGGAGCTACGAGCAGTACTTC	CASNWSYEQYF
TRBD1	TRBJ1-2	few	TRBV19	15	TGTGCCAGCTTTATTCCGGGACAGCTCAACTATGGCTACACCTTC	CASFIPGQLNYGYTF
NA	TRBJ2-1	NA	TRBV14	16	TGTGCCAGCAGCCCGAAACCAGACCCCCCCTACAATGAGCAGTTCTTC	CASSPKPDPPYNEQFF
TRBD2	TRBJ2-1	few	TRBV3-1	14	TGTGCCAGCAGCCAAGACGGGACTAGCTTTGAGCAGTTCTTC	CASSQDGTSFEQFF
TRBD2	TRBJ2-1	many	TRBV7-2	19	TGTGCCAGCAGCTTAAGGGTCCCGGGACTAGCGGGGGGCTACAATGAGCAGTTCTTC	CASSLRVPGLAGGYNEQFF
TRBD1	TRBJ2-3	many	TRBV28	12	TGTGCCAGCAGAGACAGGGCAGATACGCAGTATTTT	CASRDRADTQYF
TRBD2	TRBJ2-1	few	TRBV4-1	13	TGCGCCAGCAGCCAAGGGACTAGTTATGAGCAGTTCTTC	CASSQGTSYEQFF
NA	TRBJ2-3	NA	TRBV5-1	13	TGCGCCAGTGGACTCAAAGGCACAGATACGCAGTATTTT	CASGLKGTDTQYF
NA	TRBJ2-5	many	TRBV9	14	TGTGCCAGCAGCGTAGCGGCAGGACAAGAGACCCAGTACTTC	CASSVAAGQETQYF
NA	TRBJ2-1	NA	TRBV27	14	TGTGCCAGCAGGCCATCGGGATCCTACAATGAGCAGTTCTTC	CASRPSGSYNEQFF
NA	TRBJ2-5	many	TRBV18	14	TGTGCCAGCTCACCACAGGAGGGGGGAGAGACCCAGTACTTC	CASSPQEGGETQYF
TRBD2	TRBJ2-5	NA	TRBV6-2/TRBV6-3	19	TGTGCCAGCAGTTACTCCTGGTTCGGTAGCGGGCTGATTCAAGAGACCCAGTACTTC	CASSYSWFGSGLIQETQYF
TRBD1	TRBJ2-1	many	TRBV28	11	TGTGCCAGCTCGGGGACAGCCTACTCCTTCTTC	CASSGTAYSFF
NA	TRBJ1-5	many	TRBV10-3	13	TGTGCCATCAGTGATCCCGATGGTCAGCCCCAGCATTTT	CAISDPDGQPQHF
NA	TRBJ2-5	many	TRBV6-5	13	TGTGCCAGCAGTTACGGGAGCACAGAGACCCAGTACTTC	CASSYGSTETQYF
NA	TRBJ2-2	many	TRBV7-9	13	TGTGCCAGCAGCTTGTTTTCGGCCGGGGAGCTGTTTTTT	CASSLFSAGELFF
TRBD2	TRBJ2-1	few	TRBV11-2	15	TGTGCCAGCAGCTCTAGCGGCACTTCCTACAATGAGCAGTTCTTC	CASSSSGTSYNEQFF
NA	TRBJ2-1	few	TRBV29-1	13	TGCAGCGTGCGGGACGGAGTAGCCCCAAAGCAGTTCTTC	CSVRDGVAPKQFF
TRBD1	TRBJ1-1	few	TRBV12-5	14	TGTGCTAGTGGCCAGCGGACAGGGGGCACTGAAGCTTTCTTT	CASGQRTGGTEAFF
NA	TRBJ2-5	many	TRBV6-1	15	TGTGCCAGCAGTGAAAGTGGTGAGGGGGGAGAGACCCAGTACTTC	CASSESGEGGETQYF
NA	TRBJ2-3	few	TRBV7-2	15	TGTGCCAGCAGCTTAGCGGGGTTCGGCACAGATACGCAGTATTTT	CASSLAGFGTDTQYF
NA	TRBJ2-7	NA	TRBV5-1	12	TGCGCCAGCAGCATCGGACAAGACGAGCAGTACTTC	CASSIGQDEQYF
NA	TRBJ2-7	few	TRBV6-5	14	TGTGCCAGCAGTTACGAAACAGGGTTTGGCGAGCAGTACTTC	CASSYETGFGEQYF
TRBD2	TRBJ2-1	NA	TRBV5-6	16	TGTGCCAGCAGCCGGGGACTAGCCGGGGTGGGCAATGAGCAGTTCTTC	CASSRGLAGVGNEQFF
NA	TRBJ2-1	many	TRBV7-9	15	TGTGCCAGCAGCTTCGGTCAGTACCCCGTCCATGAGCAGTTCTTC	CASSFGQYPVHEQFF
NA	TRBJ1-2	few	TRBV2	14	TGTGCCAGCAGTGACGGGGATCTTCTCTATGGCTACACCTTC	CASSDGDLLYGYTF
NA	TRBJ2-1	few	TRBV4-3	15	TGCGCCAGCAGCCAAGAGCCGGGCCCAAACAATGAACAGTTCTTC	CASSQEPGPNNEQFF
NA	TRBJ1-5	many	TRBV11-1	15	TGTGCCAGCAGCTTAGGCGGACATAGCAATCAGCCCCAGCATTTT	CASSLGGHSNQPQHF
NA	TRBJ2-7	many	TRBV6-1	14	TGTGCCAGCAACCGAAATCAGGGGGGAGACGAGCAGTACTTC	CASNRNQGGDEQYF
TRBD1	TRBJ2-1	many	TRBV5-6	15	TGTGCCAGCAGCCTTACAGGGGGCGTAGGGAATGAGCAGTTCTTC	CASSLTGGVGNEQFF
TRBD1	TRBJ1-3	few	TRBV24-1	16	TGTGCCACCAGTGACGCCGGGACAGGGGCTGGAAACACCATATATTTT	CATSDAGTGAGNTIYF
NA	TRBJ2-1	NA	TRBV29-1	13	TGCAGCGGCGACTTGCCGAACTACAATGAGCAGTTCTTC	CSGDLPNYNEQFF
NA	TRBJ2-7	few	TRBV5-1	12	TGCGCCAGTTCGGTAGTTGCTTCCGAGCAGTACTTC	CASSVVASEQYF
NA	TRBJ1-4	many	TRBV20-1	14	TGCAGTGCTAGAGAGGACGACGGTCTCGAAAAACTGTTTTTT	CSAREDDGLEKLFF
TRBD2	TRBJ2-2	few	TRBV19	15	TGTGCCAGTAGTATCGGGCTAGCGGGAGTCGGGGAGCTGTTTTTT	CASSIGLAGVGELFF
TRBD2	TRBJ2-1	NA	TRBV24-1	16	TGTGCCACCAGTGACTCTACTCTAGCGGCGTACAATGAGCAGTTCTTC	CATSDSTLAAYNEQFF
TRBD2	TRBJ2-7	many	TRBV20-1	14	TGCAGTGCTCTGGGACTAGCGCGCTCCTACGAGCAGTACTTC	CSALGLARSYEQYF
NA	TRBJ2-1	NA	TRBV12-3/TRBV12-4	13	TGTGCCAGCAGAGTGGGACCGGTCGATGAGCAGTTCTTC	CASRVGPVDEQFF
TRBD2	TRBJ2-2	NA	TRBV9	17	TGTGCCAGCAGCATTTTTCCGGGACTAGGATTAACCGGGGAGCTGTTTTTT	CASSIFPGLGLTGELFF
NA	TRBJ2-6	many	TRBV10-3	13	TGTGCCATAGGATTGTCTGGGGCCAACGTCCTGACTTTC	CAIGLSGANVLTF
TRBD2	TRBJ2-2	NA	TRBV7-2	15	TGTGCCAGCAGCAATAGCGGGAGTCAGCCCGGGGAGCTGTTTTTT	CASSNSGSQPGELFF
TRBD1	TRBJ1-2	NA	TRBV28	14	TGTGCCAGCAGAACAGGACAGGGGGCGCGTGGCTACACCTTC	CASRTGQGARGYTF
NA	TRBJ1-2	many	TRBV7-9	13	TGTGCCACCGAAGGAGGGGGTTCCTATGGCTACACCTTC	CATEGGGSYGYTF
NA	TRBJ2-7	few	TRBV28	17	TGTGCCAGCAGTTTATTCTCATTAGGATCCGACTCCTACGAGCAGTACTTC	CASSLFSLGSDSYEQYF
NA	TRBJ1-1	NA	TRBV12-3/TRBV12-4	14	TGTGCCAGCAACTATCGGGGAGTCGGCACTGAAGCTTTCTTT	CASNYRGVGTEAFF
TRBD1	TRBJ1-1	NA	TRBV24-1	14	TGTGCCACCATGGGGACAGGAGAGAACACTGAAGCTTTCTTT	CATMGTGENTEAFF
NA	TRBJ2-7	NA	TRBV29-1	12	TGCAGCGTTGAAGTGAACCTTTACGAGCAGTACTTC	CSVEVNLYEQYF
NA	TRBJ2-2	few	TRBV7-3	15	TGTGCCAGCAGCCTGTCTTGGGGGAACGCCGGGGAGCTGTTTTTT	CASSLSWGNAGELFF
NA	TRBJ2-2	few	TRBV4-3	14	TGCGCCAGCAGCCAGGACAGTGACACCGGGGAGCTGTTTTTT	CASSQDSDTGELFF